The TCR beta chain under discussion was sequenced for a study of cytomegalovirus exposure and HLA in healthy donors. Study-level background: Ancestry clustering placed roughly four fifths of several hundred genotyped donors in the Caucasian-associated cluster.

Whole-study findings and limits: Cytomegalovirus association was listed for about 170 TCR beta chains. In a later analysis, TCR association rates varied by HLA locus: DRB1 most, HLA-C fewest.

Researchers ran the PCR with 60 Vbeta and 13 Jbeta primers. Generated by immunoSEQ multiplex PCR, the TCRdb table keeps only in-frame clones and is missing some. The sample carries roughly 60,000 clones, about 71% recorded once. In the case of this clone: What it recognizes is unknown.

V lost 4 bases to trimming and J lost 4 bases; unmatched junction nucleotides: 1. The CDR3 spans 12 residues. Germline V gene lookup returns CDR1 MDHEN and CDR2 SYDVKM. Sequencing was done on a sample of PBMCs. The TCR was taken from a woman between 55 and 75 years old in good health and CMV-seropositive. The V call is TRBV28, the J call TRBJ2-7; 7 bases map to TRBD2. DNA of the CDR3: TGTGCCAGCAGTTCGCGGGGGTACGAGCAGTACTTC. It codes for CASSSRGYEQYF. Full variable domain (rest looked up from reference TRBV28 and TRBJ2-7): DVKVTQSSRYLVKRTGEKVFLECVQDMDHENMFWYRQDPGLGLRLIYFSYDVKMKEKGDIPEGYSVSREKKERFSLILESASTNQTSMYLCASSSRGYEQYFGPGTRLTVT.